This T cell receptor (beta chain) was documented in a study of T cells in Graves' hyperthyroidism and ophthalmopathy. Amplified TCR beta CDR3 regions came from RNA transcripts. First-round RT-PCR targeting the TCR CDR3 was performed with the HTBI primer set. TCRdb called the multiplex PCR reads again in MiXCR, with one record for every CDR3 protein. The sample yields 470,000 or so distinct CDR3 sequences, roughly 20% seen once. Germline CDR1 and CDR2: SGHAT and FQNNGV. CDR3 length: 15 amino acids. Trimming took off 1 base at V and 7 bases at J, with 16 bases between the two ends. Sequenced sample: blood. This sequence originates from a man aged 18 to 30 with Graves' hyperthyroidism. The J gene is TRBJ2-5, the V gene TRBV11-2; a possible D gene is TRBD2 (7 bases). Here the CDR3 DNA reads TGTGCCAGCAGCTTAGCGGGGGGCGAATTGGGGACCCAGTACTTC. As protein: CASSLAGGELGTQYF.